The entry that follows covers one T cell receptor beta chain sequence. This sample was taken from a study of cytomegalovirus exposure and HLA in healthy donors. Trimming took off 5 bases at V and 0 bases at J, with 20 bases between the two ends. Germline lookup yields CDR1 SGHTA and CDR2 FQGNSA. The CDR3 length is 19 residues. PCR used 60 Vbeta primers and 13 Jbeta primers. TCRdb's copy holds only in-frame clones and misses some; the assay was immunoSEQ multiplex PCR. The table has 95,000 to 100,000 clones, roughly three quarters seen once. Sequenced: PBMCs. This clonotype originated in a man aged 40-55 years in good health and CMV-seronegative. V usage is TRBV7-2 and J usage is TRBJ2-6, with D possibly matching TRBD1 (6 bases). The CDR3 sequence: CASSRFRDTRISGANVLTF. In nucleotides, the CDR3 is TGTGCCAGCAGCCGATTCCGGGACACCCGAATCTCTGGGGCCAACGTCCTGACTTTC. The whole variable domain, remainder taken from reference TRBV7-2 and TRBJ2-6, is GAGVSQSPSNKVTEKGKDVELRCDPISGHTALYWYRQSLGQGLEFLIYFQGNSAPDKSGLPSDRFSAERTGGSVSTLTIQRTQQEDSAVYLCASSRFRDTRISGANVLTFGAGSRLTVL.